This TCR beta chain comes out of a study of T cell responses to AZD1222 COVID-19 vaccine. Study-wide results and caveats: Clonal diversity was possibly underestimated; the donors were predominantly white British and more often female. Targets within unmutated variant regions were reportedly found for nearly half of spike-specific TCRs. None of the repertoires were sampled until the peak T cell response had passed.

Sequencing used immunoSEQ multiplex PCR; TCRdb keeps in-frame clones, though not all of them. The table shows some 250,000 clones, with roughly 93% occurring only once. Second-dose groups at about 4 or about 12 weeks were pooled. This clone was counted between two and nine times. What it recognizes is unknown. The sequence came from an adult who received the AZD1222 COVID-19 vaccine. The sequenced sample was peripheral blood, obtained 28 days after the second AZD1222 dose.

The CDR3 region has the DNA TGCGCCAGCAGCAACCAGGGTAGGACTGAAGCTTTCTTT. Translation gives CASSNQGRTEAFF. The chain carries TRBV5-1 and TRBJ1-1; D is possibly TRBD1 (5 bases). The CDR3 is 13 residues long. Germline CDR1 reads SGHRS; CDR2 reads YFSETQ. Trimming shortened V by 4 bases and J by 5 bases, and 12 bases separated the two germline ends.